This T cell receptor (beta chain) was recovered during a study of T cells in Graves' hyperthyroidism and ophthalmopathy. About the study: Peripheral blood sampling occurred at initial diagnosis, before any treatment. Study-wide results and limits: Most thyroid-expanded clonotypes above 0.001 were also found in blood.

This clonotype was detected many times. The antigen remains undetermined. V lost 1 base and J 6 bases, leaving 15 bases between the germline ends. The CDR3 runs to 14 residues. Germline lookup yields CDR1 DFQATT and CDR2 SNEGSKA (reference sequence). The investigators amplified TCR beta CDR3 regions from RNA transcripts. Using the HTBI primer set, a first-round RT-PCR was run on the TCR CDR3. One entry per CDR3 protein, called by TCRdb with MiXCR from the multiplex PCR reads. The data contain 130,000 to 150,000 distinct CDR3 sequences, about 20% of them seen just once; the ten biggest clones take up around 69%. Patients having uncontrolled infection, another autoimmune disease, pregnancy or lactation were not included. When hyperthyroidism was first diagnosed, the blood sample was taken, preceding any ophthalmopathy symptoms.

The sample comprised blood. The rearrangement links TRBV20-1 to TRBJ1-2; D possibly corresponds to TRBD1 (6 bases). The clonotype originates from a woman between 45 and 65 years old with Graves' hyperthyroidism that later progressed to Graves' ophthalmopathy. CDR3 in amino acids: CSARVGGPSDGYTF. In nucleotides, the CDR3 is TGCAGTGCTAGAGTTGGGGGGCCCTCGGATGGCTACACCTTC.